A selection of T cell receptor beta chains follows, all from one sample in a study of T cells in Graves' hyperthyroidism and ophthalmopathy. TCRdb passed the multiplex PCR reads through MiXCR, listing each CDR3 protein once. The sample shows 450,000 to 600,000 distinct CDR3 sequences, about 20% of them seen only once. What was sequenced was blood. The source of these receptors is a man between 35 and 55 years old with Graves' ophthalmopathy. CDR3s include the opening cysteine and the closing phenylalanine or tryptophan. A D gene is named only where the DNA matches it firmly. Clone sizes are given selectively: once, few, many, or a class where the clone is expanded.

CASSPPGPEEFF	TGTGCCAGCAGCCCTCCTGGGCCCGAGGAGTTCTTC	NA	TRBV7-8	TRBJ2-1	NA
CSAIGTGDNYGYTF	TGCAGCGCGATCGGGACAGGGGACAACTATGGCTACACCTTC	TRBD1	TRBV29-1	TRBJ1-2	few
CASSARELYGYTF	TGTGCCAGCTCAGCCCGGGAGCTCTATGGCTACACCTTC	NA	TRBV18	TRBJ1-2	NA
CASSSGSGVTEAFF	TGTGCCAGCAGCTCGGGTTCAGGAGTAACTGAAGCTTTCTTT	NA	TRBV7-6	TRBJ1-1	NA
CASSQGGTGRGEQFF	TGTGCCAGCAGCCAAGGCGGCACTGGACGGGGTGAGCAGTTCTTC	NA	TRBV3-1	TRBJ2-1	many
CASMEGPPSGGPGTRQYF	TGCGCCAGCATGGAGGGGCCCCCTAGCGGGGGGCCGGGCACGAGGCAGTATTTT	TRBD2	TRBV5-1	TRBJ2-3	many
CASRDRDDEQFF	TGTGCCAGCAGGGACAGGGACGATGAGCAGTTCTTC	TRBD1	TRBV3-1	TRBJ2-1	many
CASIRDSGASYEQYF	TGTGCCTCCATTAGGGACTCCGGCGCCTCCTACGAGCAGTACTTC	NA	TRBV28	TRBJ2-7	many
CASSESISRDPYEQYF	TGCGCCAGCAGTGAGTCGATATCCCGGGACCCCTACGAGCAGTACTTC	NA	TRBV10-1	TRBJ2-7	NA
CASSSRTGKDEQFF	TGTGCCAGCAGCTCCCGGACAGGGAAGGATGAGCAGTTCTTC	TRBD1	TRBV11-2	TRBJ2-1	few
CASRTLRGGYGYTF	TGTGCCAGCAGGACTCTCCGCGGCGGCTATGGCTACACCTTC	NA	TRBV6-1	TRBJ1-2	many
CASSSQGAGEAFF	TGTGCCAGCAGCTCACAGGGGGCAGGAGAAGCTTTCTTT	TRBD1	TRBV7-9	TRBJ1-1	NA
CASRDRAYNQPQHF	TGTGCCAGCAGGGACAGGGCATATAATCAGCCCCAGCATTTT	TRBD1	TRBV2	TRBJ1-5	many